This TCR beta chain was found in a study of cytomegalovirus exposure and HLA in healthy donors. General study points: Per a prior analysis, the majority of TCR beta V segments were productive roughly 87% or roughly 30% of the time.

With respect to this clone: The antigen remains undetermined.

The PCR used 60 Vbeta and 13 Jbeta primers. Sequencing was performed with immunoSEQ multiplex PCR; in TCRdb, only in-frame clones are kept and a portion is missing. The ten most abundant clones cover approximately 1.6% of a sample with about 130,000 clones. Sequencing was carried out using PBMCs. This TCR derives from a woman aged 35 to 49 in good health and CMV-seropositive.

The CDR3 reads CASSPGTSETDTQYF. CDR3 nucleotides: TGTGCCAGCAGCCCCGGGACTAGCGAAACAGATACGCAGTATTTT. This sequence joins TRBV5-6 and TRBJ2-3; TRBD2 matches 10 bases. V shed 4 bases and J 3 bases; nucleotides not matched to a gene: 5. The V gene's germline CDR1 is SGHDT and CDR2 YYEEEE. The length of the CDR3 is 15 residues. Combining the CDR3 with reference TRBV5-6 and TRBJ2-3 gives the whole variable domain DAGVTQSPTHLIKTRGQQVTLRCSPKSGHDTVSWYQQALGQGPQFIFQYYEEEERQRGNFPDRFSGHQFPNYSSELNVNALLLGDSALYLCASSPGTSETDTQYFGPGTRLTVL.